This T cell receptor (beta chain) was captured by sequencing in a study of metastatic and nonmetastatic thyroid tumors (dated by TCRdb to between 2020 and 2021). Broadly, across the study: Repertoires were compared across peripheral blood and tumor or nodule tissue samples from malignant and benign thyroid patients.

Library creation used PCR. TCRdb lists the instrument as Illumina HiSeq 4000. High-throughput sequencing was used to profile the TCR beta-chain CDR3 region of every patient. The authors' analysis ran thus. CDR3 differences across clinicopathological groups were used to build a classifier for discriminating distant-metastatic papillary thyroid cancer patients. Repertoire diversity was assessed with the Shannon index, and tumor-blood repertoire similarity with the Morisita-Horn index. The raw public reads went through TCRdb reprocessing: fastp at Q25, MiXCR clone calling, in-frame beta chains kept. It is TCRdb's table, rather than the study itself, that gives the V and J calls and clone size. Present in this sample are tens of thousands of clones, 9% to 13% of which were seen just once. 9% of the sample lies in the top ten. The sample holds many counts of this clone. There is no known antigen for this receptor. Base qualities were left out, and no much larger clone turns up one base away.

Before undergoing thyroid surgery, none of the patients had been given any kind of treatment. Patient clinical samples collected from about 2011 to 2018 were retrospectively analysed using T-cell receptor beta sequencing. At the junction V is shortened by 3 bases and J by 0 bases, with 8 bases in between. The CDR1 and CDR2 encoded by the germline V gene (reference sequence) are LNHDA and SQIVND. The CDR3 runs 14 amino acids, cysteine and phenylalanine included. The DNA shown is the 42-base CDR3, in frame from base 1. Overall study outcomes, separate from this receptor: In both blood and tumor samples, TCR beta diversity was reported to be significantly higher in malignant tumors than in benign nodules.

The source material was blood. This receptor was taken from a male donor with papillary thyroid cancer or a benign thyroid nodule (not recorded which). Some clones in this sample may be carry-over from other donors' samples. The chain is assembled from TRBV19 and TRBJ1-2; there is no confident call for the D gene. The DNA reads TGTGCCAGTAGTATTAATCCAGCTAACTATGGCTACACCTTC. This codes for CASSINPANYGYTF.